One sample yielded the 23 T cell receptor beta chains listed below, sequenced in a study of T cells in localized non-small cell lung cancer. Libraries were prepared by immunoSEQ multiplex PCR; TCRdb keeps only in-frame clonotypes and omits some of them. Of roughly 40,000 clones in the sample, about 87% were seen once. The sample consisted of peripheral blood, taken before any cancer treatment. All receptors come from a woman aged 35 to 70 with stage I lung adenocarcinoma.

J is TRBJ1-1 and V is TRBV21-1; TRBD1 was called by the table and not checked on the DNA. TRBV21-1 is reported as a pseudogene. The CDR3 has 17 residues. CDR3 nucleotide sequence: TGTGCCAGCAGCACCGGGACAGGGGAAGGAGGGAACACTGAAGCTTTCTTT. Protein sequence: CASSTGTGEGGNTEAFF.

The CDR3 protein is CASRLGQTNYGYTF. CDR3 DNA sequence: TGTGCCAGCAGACTGGGACAGACTAACTATGGCTACACCTTC. The chain uses TRBV27 and TRBJ1-2; 7 nucleotides agree with TRBD1. V was clipped by 6 bases and J by 0 bases; unmatched bases: 4. This CDR3 is 14 amino acids long. The germline gives CDR1 MNHEY, CDR2 SMNVEV (reference sequence).

This rearrangement joins TRBV19 to TRBJ2-3; D unclear. V was shortened by 5 bases and J by 5 bases, with 20 bases between the two germline ends. Germline V gives CDR1 LNHDA, CDR2 SQIVND (reference sequence). The CDR3 consists of 16 residues. In nucleotides, the CDR3 is TGTGCCAGTAGTCCTCGGACGTTTGGGCCGGGAGATACGCAGTATTTT. This codes for CASSPRTFGPGDTQYF.

The CDR3 DNA follows: TGCGCCAGCAGCCACAACGGGAGGGCGGACACTGAAGCTTTCTTT. This gives the protein CASSHNGRADTEAFF. The chain has TRBV4-1 and TRBJ1-1; D gene unclear. The V gene lost 3 bases and the J gene lost 3 bases, with 14 bases spanning the gap. CDR3 length equals 15 residues. Germline CDR1 MGHRA, CDR2 YSYEKL.

The chain is built from TRBV2 and TRBJ2-3, with 9 bases aligning to TRBD2. The CDR3 loop spans 13 amino acids. CDR1 and CDR2 from the germline V gene are SNHLY and FYNNEI. Losses at the gene ends were 8 bases for V and 4 bases for J; bases not matched to a gene: 4. CDR3 amino acids: CASVAGVADTQYF. CDR3 in DNA: TGTGCCAGCGTAGCGGGAGTGGCAGATACGCAGTATTTT.

This chain joins TRBV6-1 and TRBJ2-7, with 11 bases identical to TRBD2. The trim removed 7 bases at V and 7 bases at J, leaving 9 bases unmatched. Germline CDR1 MNHNS, CDR2 SASEGT. The CDR3 is 14 amino acids. The CDR3 spells CASTRGLAGGEQYF. The CDR3, as DNA: TGTGCCAGCACACGCGGACTAGCGGGCGGGGAGCAGTACTTC.

This clone was picked up a small number of times. The chain combines TRBV7-9 with TRBJ2-1; the D is unclear. From germline, CDR1 is SEHNR and CDR2 FQNEAQ (reference sequence). The V end lost 2 bases, the J end lost 8 bases, and 22 bases lay between the germline ends. CDR3 size: 17 residues. CDR3 sequence (DNA): TGTGCCAGCAGCTTACGCCGTTTTACCGCTAGGCCCGATGAGCAGTTCTTC. Its translation is CASSLRRFTARPDEQFF.

The J gene is TRBJ1-3, the V gene TRBV19; tentative D call: TRBD1 (5 bases). The CDR3 contains 17 residues. V lost 5 bases and J 0 bases, leaving 17 bases between the germline ends. CDR1 and CDR2 (germline): LNHDA, SQIVND (reference sequence). The CDR3, as DNA: TGTGCCAGTAGTTCCCGAGGGACTTCCAGCTCTGGAAACACCATATATTTT. Translated: CASSSRGTSSSGNTIYF. Looking up the rest from reference TRBV19 and TRBJ1-3 gives the full variable domain: DGGITQSPKYLFRKEGQNVTLSCEQNLNHDAMYWYRQDPGQGLRLIYYSQIVNDFQKGDIAEGYSVSREKKESFPLTVTSAQKNPTAFYLCASSSRGTSSSGNTIYFGEGSWLTVV.

J is TRBJ1-1 and V is TRBV25-1; no firm D call. This CDR3 spans 15 amino acids. Germline-derived CDR1 and CDR2 are MGHDK and SYGVNS. V lost 5 bases and J 1 base, leaving 14 bases between the germline ends. CDR3 residues: CASSSEEWRNTEAFF. The CDR3 nucleotides are TGTGCCAGCAGTTCCGAGGAGTGGAGGAACACTGAAGCTTTCTTT.

The table lists this clone with a count of one. This chain joins TRBV5-1 and TRBJ2-3; 7 positions match TRBD2. The CDR3 spans 16 residues. CDR1 is SGHRS, CDR2 YFSETQ, per germline. V dropped 3 bases and J dropped 0; count of bases not matched to a gene: 7. CDR3: CASSSASGYSTDTQYF. The CDR3 DNA sequence: TGCGCCAGCAGCTCGGCTAGCGGATACAGCACAGATACGCAGTATTTT.

V is TRBV7-3 and J is TRBJ2-5; D is perhaps TRBD2 (5 bases). CDR1 and CDR2 from the germline V gene are SGHTA and FQGTGA. The length of the CDR3 is 15 residues. Trimming removed 4 bases from V and 2 bases from J, with 14 bases in between. The CDR3 spells CASSSGSGKQETQYF. CDR3 DNA sequence: TGTGCCAGCAGCTCCGGGTCGGGGAAACAAGAGACCCAGTACTTC.

This clone was found once. The chain has TRBV18 and TRBJ1-5; 10 bases map to TRBD1. This CDR3 has 16 residues. Germline V gene data show CDR1 as KGHSH and CDR2 as LQKENI. Trimming removed 5 bases from V and 6 bases from J; junction bases left unmatched: 10. The CDR3 region has the DNA TGTGCCAGCTCAACCTCCGGGACAGGGGACAGTCAGCCCCAGCATTTT. It specifies CASSTSGTGDSQPQHF.

J is TRBJ2-7 and V is TRBV21-1; no DNA check was done on the table's D call, TRBD2. TRBV21-1 represents a pseudogene. There are 15 residues in the CDR3. In DNA, the CDR3 is TGTGCCAGCAGTCAAAGTCGGAGGTACTCCTACGAGCAGTACTTC. Its translation is CASSQSRRYSYEQYF.

The rearrangement links TRBV5-4 to TRBJ1-2, with TRBD1 identical over 12 bases. The CDR3 contains 16 residues. The V and J ends lost 0 bases and 8 bases, in that order; junction bases with no gene match: 8. CDR1 and CDR2 (germline): SGHNT, YYREEE (reference sequence). Here the CDR3 reads CASSLGAGQGARGYTF. CDR3 sequence (DNA): TGTGCCAGCAGCTTGGGTGCGGGACAGGGGGCGCGAGGCTACACCTTC.

This clone turned up a few times. This chain joins TRBV29-1 and TRBJ1-5; tentative D call: TRBD1 (5 bases). The CDR3 loop spans 14 amino acids. Germline V gives CDR1 SQVTM, CDR2 ANQGSEA. Trimming shortened V by 4 bases and J by 2 bases, and 12 bases separated the two germline ends. CDR3 sequence: CSVVEGRGNQPQHF. The CDR3 nucleotides are TGCAGCGTTGTAGAGGGGAGGGGCAATCAGCCCCAGCATTTT. Full variable domain (rest looked up from reference TRBV29-1 and TRBJ1-5): SAVISQKPSRDICQRGTSLTIQCQVDSQVTMMFWYRQQPGQSLTLIATANQGSEATYESGFVIDKFPISRPNLTFSTLTVSNMSPEDSSIYLCSVVEGRGNQPQHFGDGTRLSIL.

This clone was seen just once. The rearrangement uses TRBV5-1 and TRBJ2-5, with 10 bases fitting TRBD2. The CDR3 has 17 residues. Germline V CDR1 and CDR2: SGHRS, YFSETQ. V was pared by 0 bases and J by 1 base, with 6 bases of the junction left unmatched. CDR3 coding DNA: TGCGCCAGCAGCTTGGCCGGGACTAGCGTGAGCCAAGAGACCCAGTACTTC. Protein sequence: CASSLAGTSVSQETQYF. Supplemented by reference TRBV5-1 and TRBJ2-5, the full variable domain reads KAGVTQTPRYLIKTRGQQVTLSCSPISGHRSVSWYQQTPGQGLQFLFEYFSETQRNKGNFPGRFSGRQFSNSRSEMNVSTLELGDSALYLCASSLAGTSVSQETQYFGPGTRLLVL.

V usage is TRBV11-3 and J usage is TRBJ1-3; TRBD1 agrees at 10 bases. V was pared by 1 base and J by 1 base, with 1 base of the junction left unmatched. CDR1 and CDR2 from the germline V gene are SGHNT and YENEEA. The CDR3 is made up of 16 amino acids. In nucleotides, the CDR3 is TGTGCCAGCAGCTTAGGACAGGGGGCATCTGGAAACACCATATATTTT. Its protein is CASSLGQGASGNTIYF.

The rearrangement joins TRBV14 to TRBJ2-4; weak D call: TRBD1 (5 bases). Trimming stripped 5 bases from V and 0 bases from J, with 11 bases between. CDR1 and CDR2 (germline): SGHDN, FVKESK. The CDR3 loop spans 15 amino acids. The CDR3 region is CASSGLGLAKNIQYF. CDR3 coding DNA: TGTGCCAGCAGCGGGCTGGGGCTAGCCAAAAACATTCAGTACTTC.

The V call is TRBV19, the J call TRBJ1-1, with TRBD1 identical over 7 bases. Germline V gene data show CDR1 as LNHDA and CDR2 as SQIVND (reference sequence). The junction had 7 bases not matched to a gene; V was cut back by 8 bases and J by 1 base. There are 14 residues in the CDR3. This CDR3 is CASWTGSWNTEAFF. The CDR3 DNA reads as TGTGCCAGTTGGACAGGATCTTGGAACACTGAAGCTTTCTTT.

The gene calls are TRBV28 and TRBJ1-5; 7 nucleotides match TRBD1. The V gene's germline CDR1 is MDHEN and CDR2 SYDVKM. The CDR3 totals 15 residues. The V and J ends lost 6 bases and 6 bases, in that order; junction bases with no gene match: 11. The chain's CDR3 is CASSRLTGAVQPQHF. In DNA form, the CDR3 reads TGTGCCAGCAGCCGCCTCACAGGGGCGGTTCAGCCCCAGCATTTT. Full variable domain (missing parts from reference TRBV28 and TRBJ1-5): DVKVTQSSRYLVKRTGEKVFLECVQDMDHENMFWYRQDPGLGLRLIYFSYDVKMKEKGDIPEGYSVSREKKERFSLILESASTNQTSMYLCASSRLTGAVQPQHFGDGTRLSIL.

This clone counts as medium-sized. The V call is TRBV5-1, the J call TRBJ1-2, with D tentatively TRBD1 (5 bases). Germline V gene lookup returns CDR1 SGHRS and CDR2 YFSETQ. Trimming cost V 9 bases and J 8 bases, with 20 bases left between them. The CDR3 length is 13 residues. CDR3 sequence reads: CATRSGTLGGYTF. The CDR3 DNA reads TGCGCCACCAGGTCAGGGACCCTGGGGGGCTACACCTTC.

This sequence joins TRBV7-2 and TRBJ2-5; TRBD2 matches at 10 bases. Germline-derived CDR1 and CDR2 are SGHTA and FQGNSA. CDR3 size: 14 residues. The trim removed 4 bases at V and 6 bases at J, leaving 5 bases unmatched. CDR3 residues: CASSSTSGTKTQYF. The DNA for the CDR3 is TGTGCCAGCAGCTCTACTAGCGGGACAAAGACCCAGTACTTC.

The chain links TRBV30 to TRBJ2-2; the match to TRBD2 covers 7 bases. Trimming at V came to 5 bases and at J to 1 base, leaving 1 base not matched to a gene. Germline V CDR1 and CDR2: GTSNPN, SVGIG (reference sequence). The CDR3 extends over 13 amino acids. The CDR3 is CAWGEGNTGELFF. The CDR3 coding sequence is TGTGCCTGGGGGGAGGGGAACACCGGGGAGCTGTTTTTT.